The clone carrying this TCR beta chain occurred a few times. Its antigen is unidentified. The data derive from a study of OX40 agonist ivuxolimab in advanced cancers. Study-level points and caveats: The average count of expanded clones was higher among CD8+ T cells than among CD4+. Among the nonresponders, some also had low normalized T-cell clonal expansion.

V dropped 0 bases and J dropped 1 base, with 3 bases sitting between them. This CDR3 spans 13 amino acids. Per the germline V gene, CDR1 is SGHKS and CDR2 is YYEKEE (reference sequence). Clones were read by immunoSEQ multiplex PCR, and TCRdb kept only the in-frame ones, dropping some. The table includes about 73,000 clones, 70% to 90% detected once. The chain couples TRBV5-5 to TRBJ2-3; no reliable D call. The material sequenced was CD4+ or CD8+ T cells sorted from blood, taken in a trial of the OX40 agonist ivuxolimab. The sequence was obtained from an adult with an advanced solid tumor such as melanoma, head and neck, liver or kidney cancer. CDR3 in DNA: TGTGCCAGCAGCTTGGCCCGCACAGATACGCAGTATTTT. Amino acids: CASSLARTDTQYF.